The present T cell receptor (beta chain) was sequenced within a study of cytomegalovirus exposure and HLA in healthy donors. Turning to this clone: Its antigen is not identified.

General study results and limits: Listed as cytomegalovirus-associated were over 150 TCR beta chains.

13 Jbeta primers and 60 Vbeta primers were used for the PCR. Authors' data handling: Unique TCR beta chains totaled about 78 million in a later count, with approximately 10 million of them shared. The method was immunoSEQ multiplex PCR; TCRdb's version includes in-frame clones alone and lacks a portion of them. From that table come the V and J calls and clone size; the DNA was used to work out D and trimming. The table shows a few hundred thousand clones, with about 79% occurring only once. The CDR3 runs to 14 residues. Between the trimmed V and J ends, which lost 1 base and 2 bases, there was a span of 9 bases. Germline V gene lookup returns CDR1 PRHDT and CDR2 FYEKMQ (reference sequence). Each donor's status was that of a healthy bone marrow donor. Though nominally healthy at sampling, donors likely had unrecorded immune exposures.

Sequencing was carried out using PBMCs. This chain connects TRBV13 to TRBJ2-7; D may be TRBD2 (5 bases). The receptor's source is a man younger than 30 in good health and CMV-seronegative. CDR3 in DNA: TGTGCCAGCAGCTTAGTGGACTCTACCTACGAGCAGTACTTC. Its translation: CASSLVDSTYEQYF.